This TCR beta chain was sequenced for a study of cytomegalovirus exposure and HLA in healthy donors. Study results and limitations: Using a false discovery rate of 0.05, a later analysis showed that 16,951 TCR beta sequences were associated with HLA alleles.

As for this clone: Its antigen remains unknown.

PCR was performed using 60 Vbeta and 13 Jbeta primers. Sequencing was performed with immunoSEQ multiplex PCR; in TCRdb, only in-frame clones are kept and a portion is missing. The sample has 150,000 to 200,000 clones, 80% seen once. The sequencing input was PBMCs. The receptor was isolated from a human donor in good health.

This CDR3 is CAISVGSGESDNEQFF. DNA for the CDR3: TGTGCCATCAGTGTGGGTAGCGGGGAAAGCGACAATGAGCAGTTCTTC. This chain connects TRBV10-3 to TRBJ2-1, with TRBD2 matching over 8 bases. Per germline, CDR1 ENHRY and CDR2 SYGVKD. CDR3 length: 16 residues. The trim removed 4 bases at V and 5 bases at J, leaving 10 bases unmatched.